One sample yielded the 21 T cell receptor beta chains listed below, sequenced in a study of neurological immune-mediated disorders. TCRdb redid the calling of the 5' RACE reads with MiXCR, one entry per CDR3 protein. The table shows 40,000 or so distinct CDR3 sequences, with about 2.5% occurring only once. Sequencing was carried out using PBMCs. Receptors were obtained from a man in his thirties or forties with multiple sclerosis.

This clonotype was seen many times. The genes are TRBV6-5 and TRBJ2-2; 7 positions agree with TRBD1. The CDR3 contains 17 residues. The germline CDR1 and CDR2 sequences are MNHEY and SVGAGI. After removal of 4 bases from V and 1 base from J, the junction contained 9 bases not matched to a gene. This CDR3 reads CASSSAGTELNTGELFF. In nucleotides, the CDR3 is TGTGCCAGCAGTTCCGCAGGGACAGAGCTGAACACCGGGGAGCTGTTTTTT.

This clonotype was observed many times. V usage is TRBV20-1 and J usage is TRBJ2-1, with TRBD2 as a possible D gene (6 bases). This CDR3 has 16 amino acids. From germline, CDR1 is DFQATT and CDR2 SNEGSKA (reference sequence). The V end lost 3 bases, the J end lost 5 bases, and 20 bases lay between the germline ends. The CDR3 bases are TGCAGTGCTAGCCGCAATTCCGGGACTCCTAACAATGAGCAGTTCTTC. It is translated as CSASRNSGTPNNEQFF.

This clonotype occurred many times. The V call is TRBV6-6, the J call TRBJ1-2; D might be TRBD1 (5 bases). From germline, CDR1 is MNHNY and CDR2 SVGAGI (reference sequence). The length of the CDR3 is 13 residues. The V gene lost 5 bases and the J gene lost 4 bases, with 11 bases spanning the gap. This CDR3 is CASSLLGGYGYTF. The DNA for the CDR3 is TGTGCCAGCAGTCTACTCGGGGGCTATGGCTACACCTTC.

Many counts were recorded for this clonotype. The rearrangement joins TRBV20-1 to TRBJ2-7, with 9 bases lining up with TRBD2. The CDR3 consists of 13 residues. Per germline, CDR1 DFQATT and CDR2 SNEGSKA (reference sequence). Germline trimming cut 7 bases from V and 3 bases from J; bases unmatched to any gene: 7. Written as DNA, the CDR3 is TGCAGTGTAGCTAGCGGGGACTACTACGAGCAGTACTTC. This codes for CSVASGDYYEQYF.

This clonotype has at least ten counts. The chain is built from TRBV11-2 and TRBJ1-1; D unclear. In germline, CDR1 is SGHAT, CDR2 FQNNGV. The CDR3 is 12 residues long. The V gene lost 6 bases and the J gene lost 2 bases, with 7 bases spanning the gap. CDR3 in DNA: TGTGCCAGCAGGTCCGATAACACTGAAGCTTTCTTT. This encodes CASRSDNTEAFF.

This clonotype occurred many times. The CDR3 DNA reads as TGCAGCGTTGATCCGGGACAGGGGGTTGAAGCTTTCTTT. Translating it yields CSVDPGQGVEAFF. The chain has TRBV29-1 and TRBJ1-1; 11 positions agree with TRBD1. Germline V gene sequence: CDR1 SQVTM, CDR2 ANQGSEA. This CDR3 has 13 amino acids. Trimming removed 3 bases from V and 7 bases from J; junction bases left unmatched: 4.

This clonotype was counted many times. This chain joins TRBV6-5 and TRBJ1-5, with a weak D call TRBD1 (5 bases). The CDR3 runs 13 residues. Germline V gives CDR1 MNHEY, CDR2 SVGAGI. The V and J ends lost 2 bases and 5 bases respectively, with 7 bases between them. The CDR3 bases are TGTGCCAGCAGTTACAGCAGGGATCAGCCCCAGCATTTT. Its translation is CASSYSRDQPQHF.

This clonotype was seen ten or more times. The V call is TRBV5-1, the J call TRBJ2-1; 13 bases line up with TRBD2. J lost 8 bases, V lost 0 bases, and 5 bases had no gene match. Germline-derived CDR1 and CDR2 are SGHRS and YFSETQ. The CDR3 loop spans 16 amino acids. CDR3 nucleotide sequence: TGCGCCAGCAGCTTGGGGACTAGCGGGGGAACAGATGAGCAGTTCTTC. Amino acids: CASSLGTSGGTDEQFF.

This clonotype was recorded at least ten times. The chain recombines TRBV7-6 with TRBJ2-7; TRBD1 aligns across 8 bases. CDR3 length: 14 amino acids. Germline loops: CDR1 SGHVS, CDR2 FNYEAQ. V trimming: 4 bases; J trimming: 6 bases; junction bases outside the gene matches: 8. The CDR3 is CASSSLQGESEQYF. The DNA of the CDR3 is TGTGCCAGCAGCTCATTACAGGGGGAGTCCGAGCAGTACTTC.

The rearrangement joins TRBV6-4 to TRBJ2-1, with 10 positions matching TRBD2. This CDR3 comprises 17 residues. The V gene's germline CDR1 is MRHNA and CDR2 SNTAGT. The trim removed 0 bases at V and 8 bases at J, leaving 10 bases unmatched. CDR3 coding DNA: TGTGCCAGCAGTGACTCGGGGCTAGCGGGGGCCGTAGATGAGCAGTTCTTC. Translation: CASSDSGLAGAVDEQFF.

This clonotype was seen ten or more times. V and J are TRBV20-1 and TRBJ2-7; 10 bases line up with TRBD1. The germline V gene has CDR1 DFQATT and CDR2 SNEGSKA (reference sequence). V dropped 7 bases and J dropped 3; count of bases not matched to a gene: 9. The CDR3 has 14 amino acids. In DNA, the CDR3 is TGCAGTGAGAGGGGGACAGGGGAAAACTACGAGCAGTACTTC. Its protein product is CSERGTGENYEQYF.

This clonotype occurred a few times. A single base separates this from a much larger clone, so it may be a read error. The CDR3, as DNA: TGTGCCAGCAGCCGGCAGTTAGAGCAGTACTTC. This translates into CASSRQLEQYF. V usage is TRBV6-6 and J usage is TRBJ2-7; D is ambiguous. Germline-derived CDR1 and CDR2 are MNHNY and SVGAGI (reference sequence). V gave up 6 bases and J gave up 7 bases, with 10 bases separating them. The length of the CDR3 is 11 residues.

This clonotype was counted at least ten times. The CDR3 region is CASSGEVRTGANVLTF. CDR3 DNA: TGTGCCAGCAGCGGGGAAGTACGTACTGGGGCCAACGTCCTGACTTTC. The genes are TRBV3-1 and TRBJ2-6; D is ambiguous. V lost 5 bases and J 2 bases, leaving 13 bases between the germline ends. Looked up from germline, CDR1 is LGHDT and CDR2 is YNNKEL (reference sequence). This CDR3 is built from 16 residues.

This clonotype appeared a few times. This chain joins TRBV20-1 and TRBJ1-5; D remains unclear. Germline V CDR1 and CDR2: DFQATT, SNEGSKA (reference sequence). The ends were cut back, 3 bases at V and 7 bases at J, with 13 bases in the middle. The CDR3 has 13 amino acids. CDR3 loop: CSASLNVRQPQHF. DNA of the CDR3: TGCAGTGCTAGCTTAAACGTGCGACAGCCCCAGCATTTT.

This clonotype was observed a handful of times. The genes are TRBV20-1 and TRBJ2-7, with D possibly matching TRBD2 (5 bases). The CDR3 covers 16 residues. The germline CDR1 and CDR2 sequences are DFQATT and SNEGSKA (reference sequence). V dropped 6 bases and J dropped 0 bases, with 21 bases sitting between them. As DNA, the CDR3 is TGCAGTGCCAATTATGAGCGGCCAGCCTTCTCCTACGAGCAGTACTTC. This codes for CSANYERPAFSYEQYF.

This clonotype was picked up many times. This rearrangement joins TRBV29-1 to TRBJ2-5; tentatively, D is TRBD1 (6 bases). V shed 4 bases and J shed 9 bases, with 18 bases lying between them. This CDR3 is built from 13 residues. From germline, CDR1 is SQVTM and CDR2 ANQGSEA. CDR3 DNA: TGCAGCGTTGTCCCCCCAGGGGTTGGGGCCCAGTACTTC. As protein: CSVVPPGVGAQYF.

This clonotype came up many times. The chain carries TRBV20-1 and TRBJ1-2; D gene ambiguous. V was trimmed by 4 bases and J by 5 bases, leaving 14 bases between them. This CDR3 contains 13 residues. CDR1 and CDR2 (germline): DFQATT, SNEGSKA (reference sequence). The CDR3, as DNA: TGCAGTGCTATTCAGGACCCGAGATATGGCTACACCTTC. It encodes CSAIQDPRYGYTF.

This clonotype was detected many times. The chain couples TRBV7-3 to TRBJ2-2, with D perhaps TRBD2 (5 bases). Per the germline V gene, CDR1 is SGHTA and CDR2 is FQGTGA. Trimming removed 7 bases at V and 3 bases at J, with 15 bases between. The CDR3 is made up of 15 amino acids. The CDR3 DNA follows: TGTGCCAGCAAGGTGTGGCGGGTCCACACCGGGGAGCTGTTTTTT. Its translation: CASKVWRVHTGELFF.

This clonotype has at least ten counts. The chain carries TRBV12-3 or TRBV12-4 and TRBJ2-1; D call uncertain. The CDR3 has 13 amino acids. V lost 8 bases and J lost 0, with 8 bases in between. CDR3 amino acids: CASLRHSYNEQFF. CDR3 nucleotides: TGTGCCAGCCTTAGACACTCCTACAATGAGCAGTTCTTC.

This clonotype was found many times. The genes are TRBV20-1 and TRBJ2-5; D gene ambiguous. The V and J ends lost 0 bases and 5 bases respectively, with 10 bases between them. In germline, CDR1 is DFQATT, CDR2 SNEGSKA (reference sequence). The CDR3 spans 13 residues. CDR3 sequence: CSARDRGLETQYF. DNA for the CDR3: TGCAGTGCTAGAGATCGAGGTTTGGAGACCCAGTACTTC.

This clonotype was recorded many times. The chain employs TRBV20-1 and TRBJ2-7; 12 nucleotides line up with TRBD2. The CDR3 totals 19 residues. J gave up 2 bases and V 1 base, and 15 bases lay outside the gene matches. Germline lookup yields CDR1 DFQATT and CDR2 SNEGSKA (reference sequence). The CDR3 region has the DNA TGCAGTGCTAGAGGGAGGGTGGCTAGCGGGAGGGCCAACACCTACGAGCAGTACTTC. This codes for CSARGRVASGRANTYEQYF.